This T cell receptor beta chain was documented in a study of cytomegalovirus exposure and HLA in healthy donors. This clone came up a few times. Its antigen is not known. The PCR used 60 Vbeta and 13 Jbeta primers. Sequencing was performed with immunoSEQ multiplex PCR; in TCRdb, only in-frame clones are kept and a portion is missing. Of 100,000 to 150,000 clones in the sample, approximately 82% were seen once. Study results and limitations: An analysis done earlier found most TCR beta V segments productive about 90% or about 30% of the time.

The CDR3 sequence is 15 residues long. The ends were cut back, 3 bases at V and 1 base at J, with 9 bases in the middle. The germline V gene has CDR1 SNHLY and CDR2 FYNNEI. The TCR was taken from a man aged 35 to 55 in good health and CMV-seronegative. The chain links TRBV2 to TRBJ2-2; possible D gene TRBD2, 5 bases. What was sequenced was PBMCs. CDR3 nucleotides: TGTGCCAGCAGTGATCCGAGCGGGAACACCGGGGAGCTGTTTTTT. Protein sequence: CASSDPSGNTGELFF.